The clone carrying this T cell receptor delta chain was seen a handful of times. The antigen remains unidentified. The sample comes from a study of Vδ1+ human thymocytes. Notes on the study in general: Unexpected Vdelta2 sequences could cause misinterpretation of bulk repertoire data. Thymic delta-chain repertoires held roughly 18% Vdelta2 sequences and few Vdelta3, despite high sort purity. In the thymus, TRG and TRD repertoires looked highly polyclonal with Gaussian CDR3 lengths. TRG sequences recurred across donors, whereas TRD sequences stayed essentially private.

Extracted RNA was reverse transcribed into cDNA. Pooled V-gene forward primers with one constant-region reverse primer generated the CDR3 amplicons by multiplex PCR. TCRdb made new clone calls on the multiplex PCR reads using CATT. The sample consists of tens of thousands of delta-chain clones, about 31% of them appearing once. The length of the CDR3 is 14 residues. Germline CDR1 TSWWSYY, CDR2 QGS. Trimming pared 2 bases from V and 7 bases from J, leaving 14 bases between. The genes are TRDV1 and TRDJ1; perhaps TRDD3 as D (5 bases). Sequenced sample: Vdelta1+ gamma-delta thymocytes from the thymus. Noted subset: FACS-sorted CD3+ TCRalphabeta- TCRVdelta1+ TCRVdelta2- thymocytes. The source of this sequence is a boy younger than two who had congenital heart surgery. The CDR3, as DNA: TGTGCTCTTGGGGAAGTTCTGGGCTCCGGTAAACTCATCTTT. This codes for CALGEVLGSGKLIF.